This entry is about one T cell receptor beta chain. What it binds is not known. Sequenced by immunoSEQ multiplex PCR; TCRdb stores in-frame clones only, minus some. Here the sample spans tens of thousands of clones, under 95% being singletons. Only cases whose brain tissue showed the highest T cell transcript signatures were sequenced. Before surgery, patients took at least one anti-epileptic drug. The germline V gene encodes CDR1 LNHDA and CDR2 SQIVND (reference sequence). The CDR3 length is 17 residues. V lost 8 bases to trimming and J lost 2 bases, with 25 bases between them. The data are from a study of brain T cells in children with intractable seizures. Study outcomes and limitations: Pre- and post-surgery blood differed in depth, so pre-surgery absences may be undersampling. Viral specificity was inferred only from CDR3 similarity; HCMV serostatus was unknown.

The chain couples TRBV19 to TRBJ2-7, with TRBD1 as a possible D gene (6 bases). The TCR sequence derives from a girl under 10 years old with Rasmussen encephalitis and intractable seizures. The specimen was peripheral blood, collected at surgery. The CDR3 loop is CASCVDHRAVKPYEQYF. Written as DNA, the CDR3 is TGTGCCAGTTGTGTTGATCACAGGGCAGTGAAACCCTACGAGCAGTACTTC.